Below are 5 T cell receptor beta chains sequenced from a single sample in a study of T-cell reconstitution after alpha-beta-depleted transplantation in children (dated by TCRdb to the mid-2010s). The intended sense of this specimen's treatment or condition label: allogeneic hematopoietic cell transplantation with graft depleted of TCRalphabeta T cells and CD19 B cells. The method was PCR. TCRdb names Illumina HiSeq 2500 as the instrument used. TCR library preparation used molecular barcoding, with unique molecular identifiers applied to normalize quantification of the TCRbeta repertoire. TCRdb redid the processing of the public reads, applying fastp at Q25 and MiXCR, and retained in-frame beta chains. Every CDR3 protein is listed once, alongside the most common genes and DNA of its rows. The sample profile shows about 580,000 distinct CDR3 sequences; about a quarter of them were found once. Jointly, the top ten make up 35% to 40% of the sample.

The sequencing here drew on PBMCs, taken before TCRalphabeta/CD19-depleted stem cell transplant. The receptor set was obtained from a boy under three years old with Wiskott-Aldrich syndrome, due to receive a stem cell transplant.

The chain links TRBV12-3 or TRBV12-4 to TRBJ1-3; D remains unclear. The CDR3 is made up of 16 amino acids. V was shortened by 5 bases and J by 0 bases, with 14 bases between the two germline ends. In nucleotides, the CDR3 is TGTGCCAGCAGTCCTGTTCGGGAGGGCTCTGGAAACACCATATATTTT. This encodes CASSPVREGSGNTIYF.

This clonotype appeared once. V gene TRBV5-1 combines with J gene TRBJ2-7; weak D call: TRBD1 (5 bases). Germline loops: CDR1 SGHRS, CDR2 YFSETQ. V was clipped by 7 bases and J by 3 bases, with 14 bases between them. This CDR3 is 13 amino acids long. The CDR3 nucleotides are TGCGCCAGCGGCCGGACACCGATCTACGAGCAGTACTTC. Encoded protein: CASGRTPIYEQYF.

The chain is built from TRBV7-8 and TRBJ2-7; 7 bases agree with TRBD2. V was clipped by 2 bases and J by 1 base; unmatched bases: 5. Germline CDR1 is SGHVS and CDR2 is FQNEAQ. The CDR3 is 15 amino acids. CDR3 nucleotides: TGTGCCAGCAGCTTAATAGGCGGGGGATCCTACGAGCAGTACTTC. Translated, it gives CASSLIGGGSYEQYF.

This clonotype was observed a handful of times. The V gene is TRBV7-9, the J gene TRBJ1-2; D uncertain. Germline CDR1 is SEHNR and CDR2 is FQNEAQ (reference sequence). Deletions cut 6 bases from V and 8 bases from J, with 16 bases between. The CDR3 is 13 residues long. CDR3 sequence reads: CASSSRPMRGYTF. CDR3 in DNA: TGTGCCAGCAGTTCCCGGCCTATGCGAGGCTACACCTTC.

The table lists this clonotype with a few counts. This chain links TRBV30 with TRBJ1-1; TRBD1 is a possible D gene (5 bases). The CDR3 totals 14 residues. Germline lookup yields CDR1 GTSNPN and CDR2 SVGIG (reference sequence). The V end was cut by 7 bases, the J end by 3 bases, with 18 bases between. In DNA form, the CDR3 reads TGTGCCTCTGGAAAAGGGGAGGTCCACACTGAAGCTTTCTTT. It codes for CASGKGEVHTEAFF.